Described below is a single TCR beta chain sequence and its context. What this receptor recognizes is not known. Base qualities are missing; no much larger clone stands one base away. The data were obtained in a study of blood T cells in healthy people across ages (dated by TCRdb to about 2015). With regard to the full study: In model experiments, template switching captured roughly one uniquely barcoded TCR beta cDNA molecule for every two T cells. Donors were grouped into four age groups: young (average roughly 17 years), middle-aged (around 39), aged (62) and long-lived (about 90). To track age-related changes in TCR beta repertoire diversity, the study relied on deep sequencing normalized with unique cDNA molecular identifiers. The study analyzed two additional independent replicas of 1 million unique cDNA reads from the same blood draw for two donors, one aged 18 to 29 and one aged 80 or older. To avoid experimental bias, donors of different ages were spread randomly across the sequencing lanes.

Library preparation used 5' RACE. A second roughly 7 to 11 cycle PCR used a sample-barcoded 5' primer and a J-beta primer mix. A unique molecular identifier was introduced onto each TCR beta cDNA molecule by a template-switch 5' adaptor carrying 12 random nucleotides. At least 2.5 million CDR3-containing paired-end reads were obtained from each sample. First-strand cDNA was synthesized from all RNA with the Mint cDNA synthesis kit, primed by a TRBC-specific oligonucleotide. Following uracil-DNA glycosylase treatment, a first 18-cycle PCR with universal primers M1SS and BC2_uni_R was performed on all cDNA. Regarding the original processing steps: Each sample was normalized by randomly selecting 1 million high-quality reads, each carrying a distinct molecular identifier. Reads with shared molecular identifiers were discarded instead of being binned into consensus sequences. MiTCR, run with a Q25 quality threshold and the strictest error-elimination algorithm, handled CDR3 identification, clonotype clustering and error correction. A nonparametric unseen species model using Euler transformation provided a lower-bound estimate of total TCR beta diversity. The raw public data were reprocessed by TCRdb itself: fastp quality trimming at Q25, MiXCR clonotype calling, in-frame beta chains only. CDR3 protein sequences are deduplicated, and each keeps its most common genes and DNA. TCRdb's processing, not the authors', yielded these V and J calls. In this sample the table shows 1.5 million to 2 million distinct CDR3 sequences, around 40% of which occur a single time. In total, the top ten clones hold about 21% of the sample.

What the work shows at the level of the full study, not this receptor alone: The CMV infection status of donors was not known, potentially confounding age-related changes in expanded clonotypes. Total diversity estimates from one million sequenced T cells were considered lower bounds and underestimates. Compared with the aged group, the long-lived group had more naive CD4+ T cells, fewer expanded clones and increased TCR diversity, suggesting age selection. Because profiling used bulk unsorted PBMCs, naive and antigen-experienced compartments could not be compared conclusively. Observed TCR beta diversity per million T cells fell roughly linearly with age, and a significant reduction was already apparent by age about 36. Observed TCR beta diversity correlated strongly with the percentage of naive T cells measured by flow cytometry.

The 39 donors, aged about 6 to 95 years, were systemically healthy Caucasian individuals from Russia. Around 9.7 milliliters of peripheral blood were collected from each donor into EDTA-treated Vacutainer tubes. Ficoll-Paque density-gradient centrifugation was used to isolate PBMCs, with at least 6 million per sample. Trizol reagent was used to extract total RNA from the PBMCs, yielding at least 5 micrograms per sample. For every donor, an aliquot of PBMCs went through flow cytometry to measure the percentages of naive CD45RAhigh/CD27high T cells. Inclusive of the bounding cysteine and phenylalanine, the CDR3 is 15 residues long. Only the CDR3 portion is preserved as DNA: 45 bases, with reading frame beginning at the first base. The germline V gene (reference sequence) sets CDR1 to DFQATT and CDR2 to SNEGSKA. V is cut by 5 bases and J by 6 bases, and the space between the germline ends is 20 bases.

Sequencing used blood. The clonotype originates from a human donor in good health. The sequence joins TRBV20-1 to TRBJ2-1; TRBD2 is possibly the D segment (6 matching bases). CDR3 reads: CSAGSSGTGTNEQFF. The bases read TGCAGTGCTGGAAGTTCCGGGACTGGGACCAATGAGCAGTTCTTC.